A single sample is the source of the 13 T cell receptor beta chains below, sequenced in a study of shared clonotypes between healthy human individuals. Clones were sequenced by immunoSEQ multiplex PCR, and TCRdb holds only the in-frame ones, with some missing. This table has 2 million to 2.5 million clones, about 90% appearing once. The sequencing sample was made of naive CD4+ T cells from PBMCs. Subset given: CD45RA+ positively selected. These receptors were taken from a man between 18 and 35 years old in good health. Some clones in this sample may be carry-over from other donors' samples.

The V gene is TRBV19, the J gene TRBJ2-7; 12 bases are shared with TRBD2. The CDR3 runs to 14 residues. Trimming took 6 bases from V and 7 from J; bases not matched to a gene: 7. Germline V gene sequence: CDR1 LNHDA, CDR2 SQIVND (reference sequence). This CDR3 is CASRRLAGDGEQYF. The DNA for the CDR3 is TGTGCCAGTAGAAGACTAGCGGGAGATGGGGAGCAGTACTTC.

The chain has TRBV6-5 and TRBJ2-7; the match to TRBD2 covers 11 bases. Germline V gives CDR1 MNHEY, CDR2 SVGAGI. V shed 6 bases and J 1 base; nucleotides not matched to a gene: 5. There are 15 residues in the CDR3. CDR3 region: CASSVTSGSSYEQYF. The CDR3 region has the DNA TGTGCCAGCAGCGTAACTAGCGGGAGTTCCTACGAGCAGTACTTC.

This chain's CDR3 is CASSTRPGQGILGYTF. CDR3 DNA sequence: TGCGCCAGCAGCACACGGCCGGGACAGGGAATACTTGGCTACACCTTC. The chain employs TRBV4-3 and TRBJ1-2; TRBD1 agrees at 9 bases. CDR1 is LGHNA, CDR2 YSLEER, per germline. This CDR3 has 16 amino acids. Unmatched junction bases numbered 14, after V lost 5 bases and J lost 7 bases.

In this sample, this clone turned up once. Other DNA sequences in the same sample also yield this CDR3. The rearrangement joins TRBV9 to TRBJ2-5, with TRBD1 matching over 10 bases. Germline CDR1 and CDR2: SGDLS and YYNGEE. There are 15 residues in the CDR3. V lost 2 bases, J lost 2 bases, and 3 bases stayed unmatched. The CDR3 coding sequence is TGTGCCAGCAGCGTTGGGGGACAGGGGCAAGAGACCCAGTACTTC. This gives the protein CASSVGGQGQETQYF.

This CDR3 reads CSVEALAGGWGTDTQYF. The DNA for the CDR3 is TGCAGCGTTGAAGCGCTAGCGGGAGGTTGGGGCACAGATACGCAGTATTTT. The chain is built from TRBV29-1 and TRBJ2-3, with 11 bases aligning to TRBD2. The V gene end was trimmed by 1 base and the J gene end by 1 base; junction bases not matched to a gene: 7. Germline V gene data show CDR1 as SQVTM and CDR2 as ANQGSEA. CDR3 length equals 17 residues.

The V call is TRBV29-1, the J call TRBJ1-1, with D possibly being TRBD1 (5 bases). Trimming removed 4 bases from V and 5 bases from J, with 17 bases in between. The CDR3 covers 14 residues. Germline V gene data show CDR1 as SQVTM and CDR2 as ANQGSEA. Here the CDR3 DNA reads TGCAGCGTTGGCGGGCGGTGGGGGGGAACTGAAGCTTTCTTT. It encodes CSVGGRWGGTEAFF. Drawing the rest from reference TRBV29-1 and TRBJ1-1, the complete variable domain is SAVISQKPSRDICQRGTSLTIQCQVDSQVTMMFWYRQQPGQSLTLIATANQGSEATYESGFVIDKFPISRPNLTFSTLTVSNMSPEDSSIYLCSVGGRWGGTEAFFGQGTRLTVV.

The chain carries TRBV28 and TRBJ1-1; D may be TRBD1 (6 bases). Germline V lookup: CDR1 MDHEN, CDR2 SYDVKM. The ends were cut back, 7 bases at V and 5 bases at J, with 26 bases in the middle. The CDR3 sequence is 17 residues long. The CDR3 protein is CASIMGGQWGGITEAFF. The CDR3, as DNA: TGTGCCAGCATCATGGGAGGACAGTGGGGAGGGATAACTGAAGCTTTCTTT.

CDR3 in amino acids: CASSQASGSGNEQFF. For the CDR3, the DNA is TGTGCCAGCAGCCAGGCCAGCGGGAGTGGCAATGAGCAGTTCTTC. V usage is TRBV7-2 and J usage is TRBJ2-1, with TRBD2 identical over 8 bases. This CDR3 is 15 amino acids long. J gave up 6 bases and V 5 bases, and 9 bases lay outside the gene matches. CDR1 is SGHTA and CDR2 is FQGNSA in the germline V gene.

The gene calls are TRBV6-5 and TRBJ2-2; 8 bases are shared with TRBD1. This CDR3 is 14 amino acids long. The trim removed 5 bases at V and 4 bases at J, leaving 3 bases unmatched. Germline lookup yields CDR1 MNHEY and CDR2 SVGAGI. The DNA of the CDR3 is TGTGCCAGCAGTAAGGGACAGGCCACCGGGGAGCTGTTTTTT. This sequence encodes CASSKGQATGELFF.

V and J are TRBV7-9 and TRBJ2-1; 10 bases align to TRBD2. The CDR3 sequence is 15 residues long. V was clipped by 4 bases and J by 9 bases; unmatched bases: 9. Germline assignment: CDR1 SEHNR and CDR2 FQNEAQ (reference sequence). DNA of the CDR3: TGTGCCAGCAGCTCCCCTTCGGTAGCGGGAGGTGAGCAGTTCTTC. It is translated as CASSSPSVAGGEQFF.

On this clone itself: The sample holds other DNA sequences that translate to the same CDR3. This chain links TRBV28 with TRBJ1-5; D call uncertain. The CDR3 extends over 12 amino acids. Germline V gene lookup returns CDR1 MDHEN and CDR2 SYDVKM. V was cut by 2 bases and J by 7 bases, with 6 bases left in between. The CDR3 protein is CASSLQGQPQHF. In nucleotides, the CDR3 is TGTGCCAGCAGTTTACAAGGGCAGCCCCAGCATTTT.

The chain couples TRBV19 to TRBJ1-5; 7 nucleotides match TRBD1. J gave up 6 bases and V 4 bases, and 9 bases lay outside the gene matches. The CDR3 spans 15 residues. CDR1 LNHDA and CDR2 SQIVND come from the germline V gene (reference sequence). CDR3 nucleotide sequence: TGTGCCAGTAGTAGAACGACAGGGTTTAGTCAGCCCCAGCATTTT. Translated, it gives CASSRTTGFSQPQHF.

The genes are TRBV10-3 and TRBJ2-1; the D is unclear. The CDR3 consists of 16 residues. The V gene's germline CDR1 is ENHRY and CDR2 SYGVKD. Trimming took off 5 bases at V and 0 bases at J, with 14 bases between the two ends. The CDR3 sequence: CAISRQLQASYNEQFF. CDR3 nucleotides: TGTGCCATCAGTAGGCAGTTGCAAGCCTCCTACAATGAGCAGTTCTTC.